Sequencing of this TCR beta chain was carried out in a study of metastatic and nonmetastatic thyroid tumors. Study in general: Repertoire comparisons spanned blood and tumor or nodule tissue from malignant and benign thyroid patients.

General study points: Across blood and tumor, TCR beta diversity in malignant thyroid tumors was reportedly significantly higher than in benign nodules.

With V trimmed by 5 bases and J by 2 bases, 13 bases remained unmatched. CDR1 is SGHAT and CDR2 is FQNNGV in the germline V gene. CDR3 size: 17 residues. Before thyroid surgery, none of the patients had received any treatment. With MiXCR, TCRdb called clones anew from the PCR reads. The table lists 9,000 to 15,000 clones, 25% to 40% of them singletons. A remark on this clone: Its antigen is currently unknown.

V gene TRBV11-2 combines with J gene TRBJ1-1, with 8 positions matching TRBD1. The clonotype comes from a female donor with papillary thyroid cancer or a benign thyroid nodule (not recorded which). Some clones in this sample may be carry-over from other donors' samples. Sequenced material: tumor tissue. CDR3 loop: CASSLDRGFSGNTEAFF. CDR3 bases: TGTGCCAGCAGCCTCGACAGGGGATTTTCAGGAAACACTGAAGCTTTCTTT.